These 13 T cell receptor beta chains share one sample of origin, sequenced in a study of blood T cell repertoires in COVID-19 (TCRdb year 2020). The library was built by means of the immunoSEQ multiplex PCR assay. Here the immuneACCESS table is served through TCRdb, limited to in-frame sequences with V and J called. Missing clones are a known gap in these copies; in checked studies unresolved V genes cover under half, and the rest lacks a known reason. Counted in this sample were 200,000 to 250,000 clones; roughly 78% of them appeared once. Of the sample, approximately 12% falls within the top ten clones. Input material: peripheral blood. The receptors here all came from a woman between 35 and 50 years old with acute or convalescent COVID-19.

The V gene is TRBV21-1, the J gene TRBJ2-7; TRBD2 is the table's D call and was not checked against the DNA. TRBV21-1 is an annotated pseudogene. The CDR3 is made up of 16 amino acids. CDR3 protein: CASSSCSGTSSYEQYF. Written as DNA, the CDR3 is TGTGCCAGCAGCAGCTGTAGCGGGACGAGCTCCTACGAGCAGTACTTC.

V is TRBV19 and J is TRBJ1-1, with TRBD1 matching over 7 bases. The V gene's germline CDR1 is LNHDA and CDR2 SQIVND (reference sequence). The V gene end was trimmed by 5 bases and the J gene end by 8 bases; junction bases not matched to a gene: 8. The CDR3 contains 13 residues. The CDR3 sequence: CASSQDLDREAFF. CDR3 in DNA: TGTGCCAGTAGTCAAGACCTGGACAGGGAAGCTTTCTTT.

The chain has TRBV18 and TRBJ2-7, with D perhaps TRBD2 (6 bases). This CDR3 region has 16 residues. V shed 0 bases and J shed 2 bases, with 14 bases lying between them. The V gene's germline CDR1 is KGHSH and CDR2 LQKENI. CDR3 bases: TGTGCCAGCTCACCACCGTCCGGGACTCATACCTACGAGCAGTACTTC. It codes for CASSPPSGTHTYEQYF. Looking up the rest from reference TRBV18 and TRBJ2-7 gives the full variable domain: NAGVMQNPRHLVRRRGQEARLRCSPMKGHSHVYWYRQLPEEGLKFMVYLQKENIIDESGMPKERFSAEFPKEGPSILRIQQVVRGDSAAYFCASSPPSGTHTYEQYFGPGTRLTVT.

The chain employs TRBV7-2 and TRBJ2-6; D is perhaps TRBD2 (6 bases). Germline CDR1 is SGHTA and CDR2 is FQGNSA. V was pared by 4 bases and J by 0 bases, with 19 bases between. The CDR3 has 19 residues. The CDR3 spells CASSYPRGTASSGANVLTF. The DNA for the CDR3 is TGTGCCAGCAGCTATCCCCGCGGGACCGCCAGCTCTGGGGCCAACGTCCTGACTTTC. The whole variable domain, remainder taken from reference TRBV7-2 and TRBJ2-6, is GAGVSQSPSNKVTEKGKDVELRCDPISGHTALYWYRQSLGQGLEFLIYFQGNSAPDKSGLPSDRFSAERTGGSVSTLTIQRTQQEDSAVYLCASSYPRGTASSGANVLTFGAGSRLTVL.

This clone was recorded at least ten times. This rearrangement joins TRBV27 to TRBJ1-1; TRBD1 might be the D (5 bases). With 0 bases removed from V and 11 bases from J, the gap between germline ends came to 13 bases. CDR1 is MNHEY and CDR2 is SMNVEV in the germline V gene (reference sequence). The CDR3 has 13 amino acids. For the CDR3, the DNA is TGTGCCAGCAGTTTATCTCGGGGGATGGGTGCTTTCTTT. It translates to CASSLSRGMGAFF.

The sample holds one count of this clone. This sample includes further DNA sequences coding for the same CDR3. CDR3 DNA: TGTGCCATCAGTGAACGGGAGGGTTACGAGCAGTACTTC. Encoded protein: CAISEREGYEQYF. The rearrangement joins TRBV10-3 to TRBJ2-7, with 8 bases aligning to TRBD2. With V trimmed by 3 bases and J by 4 bases, 2 bases remained unmatched. The germline V gene encodes CDR1 ENHRY and CDR2 SYGVKD. CDR3 length: 13 residues.

CDR3 sequence reads: CASSQIQGSYEQYF. Written as DNA, the CDR3 is TGCGCCAGCAGCCAAATACAGGGTAGCTACGAGCAGTACTTC. The gene calls are TRBV4-1 and TRBJ2-7; D may be TRBD1 (6 bases). CDR1 and CDR2 (germline): MGHRA, YSYEKL. Trimming pared 2 bases from V and 3 bases from J, leaving 11 bases between. The CDR3 loop spans 14 amino acids.

The table lists this clone with a few counts. The chain employs TRBV9 and TRBJ1-5; possibly TRBD1 for D (5 bases). Between the trimmed V and J ends, which lost 1 base and 10 bases, there was a span of 9 bases. The germline V gene encodes CDR1 SGDLS and CDR2 YYNGEE. This CDR3 region has 12 residues. The CDR3 DNA sequence: TGTGCCAGCAGCGTAAGGGGCGCTCCCCAGCATTTT. Amino acid sequence: CASSVRGAPQHF.

This clone was seen more than once but under ten times. This chain uses TRBV5-6 with TRBJ1-5, with D perhaps TRBD1 (5 bases). V lost 2 bases and J 6 bases, leaving 18 bases between the germline ends. The germline CDR1 and CDR2 sequences are SGHDT and YYEEEE. This CDR3 is 16 amino acids long. Here the CDR3 reads CASSLDGAGGGQPQHF. CDR3 sequence (DNA): TGTGCCAGCAGCTTAGACGGGGCTGGGGGGGGTCAGCCCCAGCATTTT. The full variable domain, with the rest looked up from reference TRBV5-6 and TRBJ1-5, is DAGVTQSPTHLIKTRGQQVTLRCSPKSGHDTVSWYQQALGQGPQFIFQYYEEEERQRGNFPDRFSGHQFPNYSSELNVNALLLGDSALYLCASSLDGAGGGQPQHFGDGTRLSIL.

The rearrangement links TRBV19 to TRBJ2-7; weak D call: TRBD1 (5 bases). Trimming left V 2 bases short and J 5 bases short, with 7 bases between. Germline assignment: CDR1 LNHDA and CDR2 SQIVND (reference sequence). This CDR3 spans 12 amino acids. The chain's CDR3 is CASSIIGDEQYF. The CDR3 bases are TGTGCCAGTAGTATAATAGGGGACGAGCAGTACTTC.

This clone was counted a single time. The chain employs TRBV11-1 and TRBJ2-3; D is unclear. Between the trimmed V and J ends, which lost 0 bases and 6 bases, there was a span of 7 bases. The length of the CDR3 is 13 residues. The germline V gene has CDR1 SGHAT and CDR2 FQDESV (reference sequence). CDR3 DNA: TGTGCCAGCAGCTTAGCCACACAGGATACGCAGTATTTT. Translated, it gives CASSLATQDTQYF.

The chain couples TRBV18 to TRBJ2-1; no reliable D call. Germline V gene sequence: CDR1 KGHSH, CDR2 LQKENI. The CDR3 contains 14 residues. V dropped 0 bases and J dropped 6 bases, with 9 bases sitting between them. The CDR3: CASSPPTPLNEQFF. As DNA, the CDR3 is TGTGCCAGCTCACCACCGACACCCCTCAATGAGCAGTTCTTC.

The chain joins TRBV3-1 (or the pseudogene TRBV3-2) to TRBJ1-4; a possible D gene is TRBD1 (5 bases). The CDR3 is made up of 16 amino acids. The V and J ends lost 0 bases and 7 bases respectively, with 15 bases between them. Germline V gene lookup returns CDR1 LGHDT and CDR2 YNNKEL (reference sequence). The DNA for the CDR3 is TGTGCCAGCAGCCAAGAAGGGGCGGGGCTGGGTGAAAAACTGTTTTTT. The encoded protein is CASSQEGAGLGEKLFF.